The 32 T cell receptor beta chains listed next were all sequenced from one sample in a study of T cell repertoires in cytomegalovirus infection. TCRdb re-called the reads with MiXCR, one entry per CDR3 protein. Of 150,000 to 200,000 distinct CDR3 sequences detected, about 28% appear once; the ten largest clones hold roughly 32%. Input material: PBMCs. Receptors were obtained from a human donor in good health (CMV status not recorded). Some clones in this sample may be carry-over from other donors' samples.

The chain links TRBV20-1 to TRBJ1-1, with D hard to call. Germline V gives CDR1 DFQATT, CDR2 SNEGSKA (reference sequence). The CDR3 length is 13 residues. The CDR3 sequence: CSGSGGNTPEAFF. CDR3 coding DNA: TGCAGCGGGAGCGGTGGGAACACGCCTGAAGCTTTCTTT.

This chain connects TRBV5-1 to TRBJ2-7; TRBD1 matches at 8 bases. The CDR3 has 16 residues. Losses at the gene ends were 4 bases for V and 2 bases for J; bases not matched to a gene: 11. Germline assignment: CDR1 SGHRS and CDR2 YFSETQ. The CDR3 here is CASSPDYDRGTYEQYF. For the CDR3, the DNA is TGCGCCAGCAGCCCTGACTATGACAGGGGAACCTACGAGCAGTACTTC.

This chain links TRBV12-3 or TRBV12-4 with TRBJ1-1; possible D gene TRBD1, 5 bases. The CDR3 is 14 amino acids. V was clipped by 3 bases and J by 6 bases, with 14 bases between them. For the CDR3, the DNA is TGTGCCAGCAGTTTGGCAGGGAAGGGGCCTGAAGCTTTCTTT. It translates to CASSLAGKGPEAFF.

V gene TRBV11-2 combines with J gene TRBJ2-1, with 7 nucleotides matching TRBD2. The CDR3 contains 16 residues. Germline V gene data show CDR1 as SGHAT and CDR2 as FQNNGV. The trim removed 3 bases at V and 4 bases at J, leaving 9 bases unmatched. CDR3 bases: TGTGCCAGCAGCTTCATGGGGGGGACGGGGTACAATGAGCAGTTCTTC. Translating it yields CASSFMGGTGYNEQFF.

This chain links TRBV14 with TRBJ2-4; TRBD1 matches at 7 bases. Germline trimming cut 2 bases from V and 0 bases from J; bases unmatched to any gene: 7. CDR1 and CDR2 (germline): SGHDN, FVKESK. The CDR3 covers 17 residues. The CDR3 spells CASSQRGLTLAKNIQYF. The CDR3 bases are TGTGCCAGCAGCCAAAGGGGGCTTACTCTAGCCAAAAACATTCAGTACTTC.

This clonotype was found a few times. The CDR3 sequence is CASMGAANYGYTF. Written as DNA, the CDR3 is TGTGCCAGCATGGGGGCAGCTAACTATGGCTACACCTTC. The chain uses TRBV6-1 and TRBJ1-2, with a tentative D call TRBD1 (6 bases). The CDR3 totals 13 residues. The V end was cut by 7 bases, the J end by 0 bases, with 9 bases between. The germline gives CDR1 MNHNS, CDR2 SASEGT.

J is TRBJ2-7 and V is TRBV12-3 or TRBV12-4, with TRBD2 as a possible D gene (7 bases). V lost 6 bases and J lost 4, with 16 bases in between. The CDR3 extends over 14 amino acids. Here the CDR3 DNA reads TGTGCCAGCAGGTCGGGGGGCCGGGGTTACGAGCAGTACTTC. This sequence encodes CASRSGGRGYEQYF.

The V gene is TRBV6-1, the J gene TRBJ1-1; unclear D gene. Germline V gene lookup returns CDR1 MNHNS and CDR2 SASEGT. The ends were cut back, 2 bases at V and 10 bases at J, with 11 bases in the middle. This CDR3 has 12 residues. The CDR3 loop reads CASSETGFGAFF. The CDR3 DNA reads TGTGCCAGCAGTGAAACGGGTTTCGGAGCTTTCTTT.

The rearrangement uses TRBV5-1 and TRBJ2-2, with D possibly matching TRBD1 (7 bases). Germline values: CDR1 SGHRS, CDR2 YFSETQ. Trimming took 7 bases from V and 3 from J, leaving 22 bases between them. The length of the CDR3 is 17 residues. The CDR3 sequence: CASRRDPGRGDTGELFF. CDR3 DNA sequence: TGCGCCAGCCGCCGGGATCCTGGCAGGGGGGACACCGGGGAGCTGTTTTTT.

The genes are TRBV7-8 and TRBJ2-1; no clear D gene. The CDR3 runs to 12 residues. Germline V lookup: CDR1 SGHVS, CDR2 FQNEAQ. Trimming left V 2 bases short and J 5 bases short, with 4 bases between. The CDR3 DNA is TGTGCCAGCAGCTTACAAGACAATGAGCAGTTCTTC. Amino acid sequence: CASSLQDNEQFF.

V and J are TRBV19 and TRBJ1-5; no reliable D call. The CDR3 spans 12 residues. Germline V lookup: CDR1 LNHDA, CDR2 SQIVND (reference sequence). V dropped 5 bases and J dropped 7 bases, with 9 bases sitting between them. The CDR3 bases are TGTGCCAGTAGTCCAAGGGAACAGCCCCAGCATTTT. Translating gives CASSPREQPQHF.

The gene calls are TRBV10-3 and TRBJ2-3; TRBD2 matches 7 bases. J was trimmed by 2 bases and V by 1 base; bases with no gene match: 0. Germline lookup yields CDR1 ENHRY and CDR2 SYGVKD. The CDR3 runs to 14 residues. In DNA, the CDR3 is TGTGCCATCAGTGAGTGGGACTACACAGATACGCAGTATTTT. This translates into CAISEWDYTDTQYF.

Only a few counts were recorded for this clonotype. V usage is TRBV15 and J usage is TRBJ2-3; D perhaps matches TRBD2 (6 bases). The V gene lost 0 bases and the J gene lost 1 base, with 11 bases spanning the gap. Germline V gives CDR1 LNHNV, CDR2 YYDKDF (reference sequence). There are 16 residues in the CDR3. The CDR3 protein is CATSRDAGGGTDTQYF. The CDR3 DNA reads TGTGCCACCAGCAGAGATGCCGGCGGGGGCACAGATACGCAGTATTTT. The entire variable domain, with the rest obtained from reference TRBV15 and TRBJ2-3, is as follows: DAMVIQNPRYQVTQFGKPVTLSCSQTLNHNVMYWYQQKSSQAPKLLFHYYDKDFNNEADTPDNFQSRRPNTSFCFLDIRSPGLGDTAMYLCATSRDAGGGTDTQYFGPGTRLTVL.

The CDR3 sequence: CASSQEEGLYEKLFF. CDR3 DNA: TGTGCCAGCAGCCAAGAGGAAGGGCTTTATGAAAAACTGTTTTTT. The V gene is TRBV3-1, the J gene TRBJ1-4; D gene uncertain. Germline assignment: CDR1 LGHDT and CDR2 YNNKEL (reference sequence). V lost 0 bases and J lost 6, with 11 bases in between. This CDR3 comprises 15 residues.

This clonotype has ten or more counts. This chain uses TRBV7-2 with TRBJ2-3; 14 bases align to TRBD2. V lost 4 bases, J lost 6 bases, and 6 bases stayed unmatched. The germline gives CDR1 SGHTA, CDR2 FQGNSA. CDR3 length equals 16 residues. The CDR3 region has the DNA TGTGCCAGCAGCTCGTGGACTAGCGGGGGGTTGGATACGCAGTATTTT. Residues: CASSSWTSGGLDTQYF. Using reference TRBV7-2 and TRBJ2-3 for the parts outside the CDR3, the full variable domain is GAGVSQSPSNKVTEKGKDVELRCDPISGHTALYWYRQSLGQGLEFLIYFQGNSAPDKSGLPSDRFSAERTGGSVSTLTIQRTQQEDSAVYLCASSSWTSGGLDTQYFGPGTRLTVL.

The chain recombines TRBV7-6 with TRBJ2-1, with 9 bases matching TRBD1. The germline V gene has CDR1 SGHVS and CDR2 FNYEAQ. With 5 bases clipped from V and 3 bases from J, the junction kept 5 bases outside the gene matches. The CDR3 is 15 amino acids. The CDR3 DNA sequence: TGTGCCAGCAGCCTCCGGGACAGGGACTACAATGAGCAGTTCTTC. As protein: CASSLRDRDYNEQFF. The full variable domain, completed using reference TRBV7-6 and TRBJ2-1, is GAGVSQSPRYKVTKRGQDVALRCDPISGHVSLYWYRQALGQGPEFLTYFNYEAQQDKSGLPNDRFSAERPEGSISTLTIQRTEQRDSAMYRCASSLRDRDYNEQFFGPGTRLTVL.

This chain joins TRBV6-1 and TRBJ1-5; no reliable D call. V shed 7 bases and J shed 4 bases, with 11 bases lying between them. This CDR3 is 13 amino acids long. CDR1 MNHNS and CDR2 SASEGT come from the germline V gene. CDR3: CASNGVLNQPQHF. CDR3 bases: TGTGCCAGCAACGGGGTATTAAATCAGCCCCAGCATTTT.

V usage is TRBV27 and J usage is TRBJ2-2, with TRBD1 matching 7 bases. CDR1 and CDR2 from the germline V gene are MNHEY and SMNVEV (reference sequence). Trimming cost V 6 bases and J 6 bases; bases outside gene matches: 7. This CDR3 has 14 amino acids. CDR3 residues: CASSRTGLSGELFF. DNA of the CDR3: TGTGCCAGCAGCCGGACAGGTTTATCCGGGGAGCTGTTTTTT.

In the case of this clonotype: One end of the junction does not line up with germline, which may come from a read error. The chain uses TRBV7-3 and TRBJ2-3, with D maybe TRBD1 (5 bases). The germline V gene has CDR1 SGHTA and CDR2 FQGTGA. The CDR3 contains 12 residues. CDR3 DNA sequence: TGTGCCAGCAGCCGTGGGGCAGATACGCAGTCTTTT. It is translated as CASSRGADTQSF.

This clonotype was detected only a few times. The gene calls are TRBV20-1 and TRBJ1-1; possibly TRBD1 for D (5 bases). This CDR3 contains 14 residues. Trimming stripped 4 bases from V and 3 bases from J, with 15 bases between. CDR1 and CDR2 (germline): DFQATT, SNEGSKA (reference sequence). DNA of the CDR3: TGCAGTGCTATTCTTCTAGAGGGGTACACTGAAGCTTTCTTT. Its translation is CSAILLEGYTEAFF.

The chain uses TRBV20-1 and TRBJ1-1; TRBD1 matches 8 bases. The V segment lost 1 base and the J segment 10 bases; nucleotides outside the gene matches: 8. The CDR3 has 13 residues. CDR1 DFQATT and CDR2 SNEGSKA come from the germline V gene (reference sequence). The CDR3 spells CSARAAGGQVAFF. The CDR3, as DNA: TGCAGTGCTAGAGCAGCAGGGGGCCAGGTAGCTTTCTTT.

The CDR3 spells CASSPDPGRMNTEAFF. In DNA, the CDR3 is TGCGCCAGCAGCCCCGATCCGGGGAGGATGAACACTGAAGCTTTCTTT. This sequence joins TRBV4-1 and TRBJ1-1, with D uncertain. V was shortened by 4 bases and J by 0 bases, with 15 bases between the two germline ends. CDR3 length: 16 amino acids. Germline assignment: CDR1 MGHRA and CDR2 YSYEKL.

Note on this clonotype: Mismatch with germline at one junction end may stem from a read error. The gene calls are TRBV29-1 and TRBJ1-1; D is undetermined. This CDR3 comprises 10 residues. CDR1 and CDR2 from the germline V gene are SQVTM and ANQGSEA. The CDR3 loop is CSVGGTGAFF. CDR3 sequence (DNA): TGCAGCGTTGGGGGAACTGGAGCTTTCTTT.

This clonotype was detected many times. This rearrangement joins TRBV7-2 to TRBJ1-5; TRBD1 matches 9 bases. This CDR3 is 14 amino acids long. Germline CDR1 is SGHTA and CDR2 is FQGNSA. V lost 5 bases to trimming and J lost 4 bases; unmatched junction nucleotides: 3. This CDR3 reads CASSRDRANQPQHF. CDR3 sequence (DNA): TGTGCCAGCAGCCGGGACAGGGCTAATCAGCCCCAGCATTTT.

This clonotype was counted at least ten times. The V call is TRBV7-2, the J call TRBJ2-1; 8 bases agree with TRBD2. The CDR3 totals 15 residues. Unmatched junction bases numbered 7, after V lost 4 bases and J lost 5 bases. The germline CDR1 and CDR2 sequences are SGHTA and FQGNSA. CDR3 loop: CASSSRGVRDNEQFF. The CDR3 DNA sequence: TGTGCCAGCAGCTCGCGGGGGGTCCGGGACAATGAGCAGTTCTTC.

The genes are TRBV20-1 and TRBJ2-7; possibly TRBD1 for D (6 bases). Trimming pared 5 bases from V and 4 bases from J, leaving 18 bases between. Germline V lookup: CDR1 DFQATT, CDR2 SNEGSKA (reference sequence). This CDR3 has 14 amino acids. The CDR3 bases are TGCAGTGCTGCGCGGACAGCGACCAGTTACGAGCAGTACTTC. Amino acid sequence: CSAARTATSYEQYF.

The V gene is TRBV2, the J gene TRBJ1-4; D unclear. This CDR3 contains 14 residues. Germline V gives CDR1 SNHLY, CDR2 FYNNEI. The V gene lost 10 bases and the J gene lost 8 bases, with 20 bases spanning the gap. In DNA, the CDR3 is TGTGCCACCCGGTTGGACTTCAGCTCCGAAAAACTGTTTTTT. Translation: CATRLDFSSEKLFF.

This clonotype was counted between two and nine times. The V call is TRBV7-9, the J call TRBJ1-2; a weak D match, TRBD1 (5 bases). The V gene lost 5 bases and the J gene lost 3 bases, with 13 bases spanning the gap. This CDR3 is 14 amino acids long. Germline V gene lookup returns CDR1 SEHNR and CDR2 FQNEAQ (reference sequence). The CDR3 DNA follows: TGTGCCAGCAGCCGGGACCTGAGGGACTATGGCTACACCTTC. Encoded protein: CASSRDLRDYGYTF.

The V call is TRBV6-2 or TRBV6-3, the J call TRBJ1-6, with D unclear. The CDR3 extends over 18 amino acids. CDR1 and CDR2 from the germline V gene are MNHEY and SVGEGT. V gave up 5 bases and J gave up 0 bases, with 17 bases separating them. CDR3 protein: CASSPSRRDFSYNSPLHF. CDR3 nucleotide sequence: TGTGCCAGCAGTCCAAGCCGGCGGGATTTCTCCTATAATTCACCCCTCCACTTT.

The rearrangement uses TRBV29-1 and TRBJ1-2; 7 nucleotides agree with TRBD1. V lost 6 bases, J lost 4 bases, and 8 bases stayed unmatched. Looked up from germline, CDR1 is SQVTM and CDR2 is ANQGSEA. The CDR3 contains 13 residues. This chain's CDR3 is CSVDRDSSYGYTF. As DNA, the CDR3 is TGCAGCGTGGATAGGGACAGTTCCTATGGCTACACCTTC.

The V gene is TRBV5-4, the J gene TRBJ2-5, with TRBD1 matching 10 bases. V shed 9 bases and J 4 bases; nucleotides not matched to a gene: 9. The CDR3 is 14 amino acids. Germline lookup yields CDR1 SGHNT and CDR2 YYREEE (reference sequence). The CDR3 spells CATSTGGGGETQYF. Written as DNA, the CDR3 is TGTGCCACTTCGACAGGGGGCGGGGGAGAGACCCAGTACTTC. The full variable domain, in which reference TRBV5-4 and TRBJ2-5 provide the parts outside the CDR3, is ETGVTQSPTHLIKTRGQQVTLRCSSQSGHNTVSWYQQALGQGPQFIFQYYREEENGRGNFPPRFSGLQFPNYSSELNVNALELDDSALYLCATSTGGGGETQYFGPGTRLLVL.

The chain employs TRBV3-1 and TRBJ2-7, with D perhaps TRBD2 (6 bases). Germline V gene data show CDR1 as LGHDT and CDR2 as YNNKEL (reference sequence). Between the trimmed V and J ends, which lost 4 bases and 0 bases, there was a span of 16 bases. CDR3 length equals 16 residues. In DNA form, the CDR3 reads TGTGCCAGCAGCCCGTCAAGGGAGGTATCCTCCTACGAGCAGTACTTC. It specifies CASSPSREVSSYEQYF.